The sequence of this TCR beta chain was determined in a study of CD8 T cells in Susac syndrome. RNA, at about 0.45 to 1 ug, was reverse transcribed with random hexamers. TCRdb fed the immunoSEQ multiplex PCR reads into MiXCR, producing one record per CDR3 protein. This sample yields some 96,000 distinct CDR3 sequences, of which around 95% are seen a single time; 0.25% to 0.35% belongs to the top ten. As regards this clonotype: Its specificity is unknown. Relative to the germline gene, one junction end is altered; a read error may explain this.

CDR3 size: 13 residues. Germline CDR1 is LNHNV and CDR2 is YYDKDF (reference sequence). Overall study results and limits: Peak Susac CD8+ clonal expansion occurred in TEMRA cells and active patients.

This clonotype was sampled from a human donor with Susac syndrome. The specimen was CD8+ T cells from PBMCs. This rearrangement joins TRBV15 to TRBJ2-1; no clear D gene. The CDR3 reads CATRTASDNEQFF. The CDR3 nucleotides read TGTGCCACCAGAACGGCCTCCGACAATGAGCAGTTCTTC.